Listed here are 27 T cell receptor beta chains from one sample, sequenced in a study of blood T cells in healthy people across ages. With a J-beta primer mix and a sample-barcoded 5' primer, a second PCR ran 7 to 11 cycles. TCRdb re-analysed the 5' RACE reads in MiXCR, keeping a single row per CDR3 protein. The sample lists 1.5 million to 2 million distinct CDR3 sequences; 40% to 55% were seen once. Sequencing input: blood. All receptors derive from a woman between 40 and 55 years old in good health.

V usage is TRBV6-5 and J usage is TRBJ1-4; D unclear. CDR3 length equals 18 residues. The germline gives CDR1 MNHEY, CDR2 SVGAGI. Trimming left V 4 bases short and J 0 bases short, with 18 bases between. CDR3 sequence: CASSFSPFKFATNEKLFF. DNA of the CDR3: TGTGCCAGCAGTTTCAGCCCCTTTAAGTTTGCAACTAATGAAAAACTGTTTTTT.

V is TRBV28 and J is TRBJ1-2; 10 bases are shared with TRBD1. Germline V gene lookup returns CDR1 MDHEN and CDR2 SYDVKM. The CDR3 is made up of 17 amino acids. V lost 5 bases, J lost 1 base, and 10 bases stayed unmatched. Here the CDR3 DNA reads TGTGCCAGCAGTCCTCCTCTGGGACAGGGGTATAACTATGGCTACACCTTC. Residues: CASSPPLGQGYNYGYTF.

This clonotype showed up just a few times. The chain carries TRBV7-9 and TRBJ1-2, with D perhaps TRBD1 (5 bases). Germline CDR1 SEHNR, CDR2 FQNEAQ (reference sequence). V gave up 5 bases and J gave up 2 bases, with 9 bases separating them. The CDR3 covers 13 residues. Written as DNA, the CDR3 is TGTGCCAGCAGCCAGGACAAGAACTATGGCTACACCTTC. It codes for CASSQDKNYGYTF.

This clonotype was found a few times. J is TRBJ2-5 and V is TRBV24-1, with D uncertain. Germline V lookup: CDR1 KGHDR, CDR2 SFDVKD. The CDR3 consists of 14 residues. V gave up 3 bases and J gave up 7 bases, with 14 bases separating them. The CDR3 here is CATSDPNSPATQYF. CDR3 sequence (DNA): TGTGCCACCAGTGATCCGAACAGCCCGGCGACCCAGTACTTC.

V gene TRBV20-1 combines with J gene TRBJ2-4, with 9 bases aligning to TRBD1. The DNA end is more similar to TRBJ2-7, so the J call may be wrong. The CDR3 is made up of 15 amino acids. Per the germline V gene, CDR1 is DFQATT and CDR2 is SNEGSKA (reference sequence). CDR3 DNA sequence: TGCAGTGCTAATCCCCCGGGACAGGGTTCCTACGAGCAGTACTTC. Residues: CSANPPGQGSYEQYF.

This chain connects TRBV6-1 to TRBJ2-3; 9 nucleotides match TRBD2. The germline CDR1 and CDR2 sequences are MNHNS and SASEGT. The CDR3 length is 16 residues. V shed 2 bases, J shed 4 bases, and the junction held 7 bases outside the gene matches. The CDR3 region has the DNA TGTGCCAGCAGTGAATTGGCTAGCGGGGAAGCAGATACGCAGTATTTT. Translating it yields CASSELASGEADTQYF.

The chain recombines TRBV5-1 with TRBJ2-1; 8 bases align to TRBD2. Germline CDR1 is SGHRS and CDR2 is YFSETQ. With 2 bases clipped from V and 8 bases from J, the junction kept 15 bases outside the gene matches. CDR3 length: 17 amino acids. CDR3 protein: CASSFLGLEDLLDEQFF. The CDR3 DNA follows: TGCGCCAGCAGCTTTTTGGGACTAGAGGATCTGCTGGATGAGCAGTTCTTC.

This clonotype was seen more than once but under ten times. The V gene is TRBV7-9, the J gene TRBJ2-3, with D tentatively TRBD2 (6 bases). Germline V CDR1 and CDR2: SEHNR, FQNEAQ (reference sequence). V was trimmed by 3 bases and J by 2 bases, leaving 12 bases between them. This CDR3 region has 15 residues. The CDR3, as DNA: TGTGCCAGCAGCTTCTCCATGGGACTCACAGATACGCAGTATTTT. Protein product: CASSFSMGLTDTQYF.

In its sample, this clonotype was seen once. The V call is TRBV3-1, the J call TRBJ2-4; 7 bases line up with TRBD1. With the DNA end fitting TRBJ2-7 better, the J assignment may be wrong. The CDR3 runs to 14 residues. Germline V lookup: CDR1 LGHDT, CDR2 YNNKEL (reference sequence). The chain's CDR3 is CASSHDVRGYEQYF. DNA of the CDR3: TGTGCCAGCAGCCATGACGTCAGGGGGTACGAGCAGTACTTC.

V is TRBV3-1 and J is TRBJ1-2; the match to TRBD1 covers 7 bases. Germline V gene lookup returns CDR1 LGHDT and CDR2 YNNKEL (reference sequence). The CDR3 has 13 residues. The J segment lost 8 bases and the V segment lost 7 bases, leaving 10 bases of the junction unmatched. CDR3 loop: CASTATGIEGYTF. The CDR3 DNA follows: TGTGCCAGCACCGCGACAGGGATCGAGGGCTACACCTTC.

The chain combines TRBV29-1 with TRBJ1-2; the match to TRBD1 covers 10 bases. Germline-derived CDR1 and CDR2 are SQVTM and ANQGSEA. V lost 3 bases, J lost 7 bases, and 14 bases stayed unmatched. The CDR3 is 16 amino acids. CDR3 sequence reads: CSVEEDRGVAYLGYTF. CDR3 coding DNA: TGCAGCGTTGAGGAGGACAGGGGGGTGGCCTACCTTGGCTACACCTTC.

This clonotype has just one count. The V gene is TRBV9, the J gene TRBJ2-6; D call uncertain. V was pared by 0 bases and J by 0 bases, with 4 bases between. Per the germline V gene, CDR1 is SGDLS and CDR2 is YYNGEE. The CDR3 runs to 15 residues. CDR3 region: CASSVDLSGANVLTF. CDR3 sequence (DNA): TGTGCCAGCAGCGTAGATCTCTCTGGGGCCAACGTCCTGACTTTC.

The rearrangement links TRBV24-1 to TRBJ2-1; TRBD2 is a possible D gene (6 bases). Germline V CDR1 and CDR2: KGHDR, SFDVKD. The V and J ends lost 5 bases and 3 bases respectively, with 16 bases between them. The CDR3 is 16 residues long. The CDR3 coding sequence is TGTGCCACCAGTGCCCTTGCGGGGACGCTCTACAATGAGCAGTTCTTC. This sequence encodes CATSALAGTLYNEQFF.

This clonotype was picked up one time. The chain links TRBV28 to TRBJ2-7, with 11 nucleotides matching TRBD2. Per germline, CDR1 MDHEN and CDR2 SYDVKM. The CDR3 extends over 17 amino acids. With 4 bases clipped from V and 7 bases from J, the junction kept 15 bases outside the gene matches. CDR3 sequence: CASSSPETSGEHNEQYF. As DNA, the CDR3 is TGTGCCAGCAGTTCACCCGAGACTAGCGGGGAACACAATGAGCAGTACTTC. Together with reference TRBV28 and TRBJ2-7, the CDR3 gives the full variable domain: DVKVTQSSRYLVKRTGEKVFLECVQDMDHENMFWYRQDPGLGLRLIYFSYDVKMKEKGDIPEGYSVSREKKERFSLILESASTNQTSMYLCASSSPETSGEHNEQYFGPGTRLTVT.

This chain connects TRBV4-3 to TRBJ2-1; TRBD2 might be the D (6 bases). The ends were cut back, 0 bases at V and 0 bases at J, with 12 bases in the middle. The CDR3 extends over 17 amino acids. Germline V gene lookup returns CDR1 LGHNA and CDR2 YSLEER. The CDR3 is CASSQDGGASSYNEQFF. DNA of the CDR3: TGCGCCAGCAGCCAAGATGGCGGGGCGAGCTCCTACAATGAGCAGTTCTTC.

The chain links TRBV14 to TRBJ2-5; D might be TRBD1 (6 bases). The germline CDR1 and CDR2 sequences are SGHDN and FVKESK. Trimming removed 0 bases from V and 5 bases from J, with 13 bases in between. This CDR3 is 15 amino acids long. CDR3 region: CASSQDRQGIETQYF. DNA for the CDR3: TGTGCCAGCAGCCAAGATAGGCAGGGGATTGAGACCCAGTACTTC.

This clonotype was observed a single time. The chain has TRBV4-1 and TRBJ1-2; D ambiguous. The CDR3 is 14 amino acids. Germline V gives CDR1 MGHRA, CDR2 YSYEKL. Trimming removed 1 base at V and 1 base at J, with 7 bases between. The CDR3 nucleotides are TGCGCCAGCAGCCAAGTCCAGATTAACTATGGCTACACCTTC. Protein: CASSQVQINYGYTF.

This clonotype was recorded a few times. The V and J genes are TRBV29-1 and TRBJ1-2, with D unresolved. The V end lost 3 bases, the J end lost 4 bases, and 15 bases lay between the germline ends. The CDR3 loop spans 14 amino acids. CDR1 is SQVTM, CDR2 ANQGSEA, per germline. Here the CDR3 DNA reads TGCAGCGTTGACTTCCAGGAATTCTTCTATGGCTACACCTTC. Its translation: CSVDFQEFFYGYTF. Filled out from reference TRBV29-1 and TRBJ1-2, the complete variable domain reads SAVISQKPSRDICQRGTSLTIQCQVDSQVTMMFWYRQQPGQSLTLIATANQGSEATYESGFVIDKFPISRPNLTFSTLTVSNMSPEDSSIYLCSVDFQEFFYGYTFGSGTRLTVV.

The sample holds a few counts of this clonotype. The chain couples TRBV7-9 to TRBJ2-5; D is perhaps TRBD1 (6 bases). There are 14 residues in the CDR3. Per germline, CDR1 SEHNR and CDR2 FQNEAQ (reference sequence). With 3 bases removed from V and 3 bases from J, the gap between germline ends came to 11 bases. The CDR3 loop is CASSLGHYEETQYF. Here the CDR3 DNA reads TGTGCCAGCAGCTTGGGACATTACGAAGAGACCCAGTACTTC. Using reference TRBV7-9 and TRBJ2-5 for the parts outside the CDR3, the full variable domain is DTGVSQNPRHKITKRGQNVTFRCDPISEHNRLYWYRQTLGQGPEFLTYFQNEAQLEKSRLLSDRFSAERPKGSFSTLEIQRTEQGDSAMYLCASSLGHYEETQYFGPGTRLLVL.

In this sample, this clonotype turned up a few times. This chain joins TRBV12-3 or TRBV12-4 and TRBJ2-3; perhaps TRBD2 as D (6 bases). The V end lost 7 bases, the J end lost 10 bases, and 15 bases lay between the germline ends. CDR3 size: 12 residues. The CDR3: CASTPTRSSQYF. CDR3 bases: TGTGCCAGCACCCCGACTAGGAGCTCGCAGTATTTT.

The gene calls are TRBV4-1 and TRBJ1-4, with D hard to call. Germline CDR1 and CDR2: MGHRA and YSYEKL. The CDR3 is made up of 16 amino acids. Trimming took off 0 bases at V and 6 bases at J, with 14 bases between the two ends. CDR3 residues: CASSQETGLVDEKLFF. CDR3 nucleotides: TGCGCCAGCAGCCAAGAAACCGGCCTTGTTGATGAAAAACTGTTTTTT.

CDR3 residues: CSAPRLPGQFF. CDR3 nucleotides: TGCAGTGCTCCACGGCTCCCCGGGCAGTTCTTC. The chain links TRBV20-1 to TRBJ2-1, with D uncertain. From germline, CDR1 is DFQATT and CDR2 SNEGSKA (reference sequence). The CDR3 is made up of 11 amino acids. The V end lost 5 bases, the J end lost 12 bases, and 14 bases lay between the germline ends.

Here the CDR3 reads CASSIDSSYGYTF. In DNA form, the CDR3 reads TGTGCCAGTAGTATCGACAGTTCCTATGGCTACACCTTC. V usage is TRBV19 and J usage is TRBJ1-2; D is possibly TRBD1 (5 bases). Trimming shortened V by 3 bases and J by 4 bases, and 9 bases separated the two germline ends. CDR3 length: 13 amino acids. The V gene's germline CDR1 is LNHDA and CDR2 SQIVND (reference sequence).

This clonotype was picked up many times. The rearrangement joins TRBV29-1 to TRBJ1-1, with D possibly being TRBD1 (5 bases). This CDR3 has 12 amino acids. V dropped 6 bases and J dropped 4 bases, with 12 bases sitting between them. CDR1 and CDR2 from the germline V gene are SQVTM and ANQGSEA. The CDR3 coding sequence is TGCAGCGTCGGGGGAAGGGGCACTGAAGCTTTCTTT. Translation: CSVGGRGTEAFF.

This clonotype was detected only a few times. The chain recombines TRBV7-9 with TRBJ2-7, with no clear D. Trimming removed 0 bases at V and 1 base at J, with 13 bases between. In germline, CDR1 is SEHNR, CDR2 FQNEAQ (reference sequence). CDR3 length equals 16 residues. The CDR3 sequence is CASSLAGRPLSYEQYF. The DNA of the CDR3 is TGTGCCAGCAGCTTAGCTGGGCGGCCGCTATCCTACGAGCAGTACTTC.

This clonotype was picked up a small number of times. The chain recombines TRBV28 with TRBJ2-3, with 9 bases lining up with TRBD2. Germline V gene lookup returns CDR1 MDHEN and CDR2 SYDVKM. V shed 11 bases and J 2 bases; nucleotides not matched to a gene: 11. The CDR3 extends over 15 amino acids. This CDR3 reads CAYGGKRGVTDTQYF. For the CDR3, the DNA is TGTGCCTATGGGGGAAAGCGGGGGGTCACAGATACGCAGTATTTT.

This clonotype was seen a few times. The rearrangement uses TRBV28 and TRBJ2-7; 11 nucleotides agree with TRBD2. The DNA end lines up better with TRBJ2-5; the J call may be wrong. Germline V gene data show CDR1 as MDHEN and CDR2 as SYDVKM. The CDR3 spans 15 residues. CDR3 loop: CASSAVAGGDETQYF. CDR3 DNA: TGTGCCAGCAGTGCCGTAGCGGGGGGGGACGAGACCCAGTACTTC.